This T cell receptor beta chain is drawn from a study of memory CD4+ T cells and cytomegalovirus serostatus. Study in general: This sample comes from healthy Belgian adults, under 10 CMV seropositive, around 26 seronegative.

Sequencing was performed with immunoSEQ multiplex PCR; in TCRdb, only in-frame clones are kept and a portion is missing. This table has about 82,000 clones, approximately 80% appearing once. Study-wide results and caveats: Of 150 to 200 reported CMV TCRbeta sequences, about 67 were found in memory CD4+ repertoires.

Single viable CD3+CD4+CD8-CD45RO+ cells were sorted as the memory CD4+ T cells. After thawing, CD4+ T cells were positively selected. The J segment lost 6 bases and the V segment lost 8 bases, leaving 8 bases of the junction unmatched. This CDR3 comprises 14 residues. Germline CDR1 MNHEY, CDR2 SVGAGI. A word on this clone: The antigen is undetermined.

The J gene is TRBJ2-7, the V gene TRBV6-5; 12 nucleotides match TRBD2. Sample: memory CD4+ T cells from blood. This receptor was obtained from an adult in good health and CMV-seronegative. The CDR3 here is CASAKLAGGSEQYF. CDR3 nucleotides: TGTGCCAGCGCAAAACTAGCGGGGGGCTCCGAGCAGTACTTC.